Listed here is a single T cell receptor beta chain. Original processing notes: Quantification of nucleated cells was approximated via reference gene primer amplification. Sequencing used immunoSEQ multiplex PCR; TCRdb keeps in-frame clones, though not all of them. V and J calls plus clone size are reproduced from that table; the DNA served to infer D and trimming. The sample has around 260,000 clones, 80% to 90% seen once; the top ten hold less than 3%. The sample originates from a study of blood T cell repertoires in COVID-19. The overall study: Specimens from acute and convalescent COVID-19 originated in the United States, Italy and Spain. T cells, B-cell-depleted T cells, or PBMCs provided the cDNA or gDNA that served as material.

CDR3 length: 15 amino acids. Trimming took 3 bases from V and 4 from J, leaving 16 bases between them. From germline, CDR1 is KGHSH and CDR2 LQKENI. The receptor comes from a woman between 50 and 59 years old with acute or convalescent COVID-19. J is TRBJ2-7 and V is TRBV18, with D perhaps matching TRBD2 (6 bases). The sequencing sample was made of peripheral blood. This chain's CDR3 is CASSPPTRREYEQYF. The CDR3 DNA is TGTGCCAGCTCACCCCCGACTAGAAGGGAGTACGAGCAGTACTTC.